The source of this T cell receptor beta chain is a study of blood T cells in healthy people across ages. Findings and limits, study-wide: Age advanced and TCR beta diversity per million T cells fell, roughly linearly.

This clonotype was recorded at least ten times. Its target is not known. Deletions cut 8 bases from V and 0 bases from J, with 11 bases between. From germline, CDR1 is MNHEY and CDR2 SVGAGI. The CDR3 extends over 14 amino acids. It was with a sample-barcoded 5' primer and a J-beta primer mix that a second PCR of roughly 6 to 12 cycles was run. Template switching added a 12-random-nucleotide identifier to every cDNA molecule. All samples gave at least 2.5 million CDR3-containing paired-end reads. TCRdb independently ran MiXCR on the 5' RACE reads; one entry per CDR3 protein. The sample records hundreds of thousands of distinct CDR3 sequences, approximately 30% being singletons.

The sequencing input was blood. The TCR was taken from a woman of 80 years or more in good health. This chain joins TRBV6-5 and TRBJ1-5; no reliable D call. CDR3 nucleotide sequence: TGTGCCAGCCGCGCGGGTTATAGCAATCAGCCCCAGCATTTT. As protein: CASRAGYSNQPQHF.